A single TCR beta chain is shown here with its context. The antigen remains undetermined. Template-switching 5'RACE yielded the TCR cDNA; a universal primer site and UMIs were added in the process. TCRdb called the 5' RACE reads again in MiXCR, with one record for every CDR3 protein. This sample has roughly 160,000 distinct CDR3 sequences; 6% to 7.5% occur once, and the top ten carry 2.5%. V was cut by 3 bases and J by 0 bases, with 11 bases left in between. Germline loops: CDR1 KGHSH, CDR2 LQKENI. The CDR3 totals 15 residues. These data belong to a study of T cells after yellow fever vaccination. Study-level results: Post-booster samples contained most primary-vaccination clones (around 96% CD4, less than 90% CD8). In FACS-sorted repertoires, abundant clonotypes from the bulk population could appear as contaminants.

The source is a man in his late teens or twenties who received the YFV17D yellow fever vaccine. Here the sequenced sample was CD4+ T cells sorted from PBMCs, taken 4 to 6 days after the first yellow fever vaccination. This chain connects TRBV18 to TRBJ1-2; D not resolved. CDR3 nucleotides: TGTGCCAGCTCACCCCAAGCTGACACTAACTATGGCTACACCTTC. This gives the protein CASSPQADTNYGYTF.